This T cell receptor (beta chain) was profiled in a study of T-cell reconstitution after alpha-beta-depleted transplantation in children. This clonotype was observed many times. V was trimmed by 3 bases and J by 2 bases, leaving 14 bases between them. CDR1 and CDR2 from the germline V gene are SGDLS and YYNGEE. This CDR3 region has 15 residues. A TCRbeta library incorporating unique molecular identifiers was prepared. TCRdb recomputed calls from the PCR reads with MiXCR, one row per CDR3 protein. The table includes about 200,000 distinct CDR3 sequences, roughly 7.1% detected once. V gene TRBV9 combines with J gene TRBJ2-5, with D possibly TRBD2 on 5 matching bases. The TCR comes from a boy younger than 10 with acute lymphoblastic leukemia, due to receive a stem cell transplant. The sample here was PBMCs, taken before TCRalphabeta/CD19-depleted stem cell transplant. In DNA form, the CDR3 reads TGTGCCAGCAGCGGATTGGGGAGCGGACAAGAGACCCAGTACTTC. Its protein is CASSGLGSGQETQYF.